Listed here are 31 T cell receptor beta chains from one sample, sequenced in a study of control samples from healthy donors and cancer patients. The assay was immunoSEQ multiplex PCR, and TCRdb's table has in-frame clones only and misses some. Of approximately 110,000 clones in the sample, about four fifths are singletons; the top ten hold roughly 13%. Sequences were obtained from blood. The receptors derive from a woman between 50 and 59 years old in good health.

This clone has just a few counts. The V gene is TRBV11-2, the J gene TRBJ2-2; 7 bases fit TRBD2. V lost 5 bases and J lost 4; bases outside the gene matches: 10. CDR3 length: 16 amino acids. Germline V gene data show CDR1 as SGHAT and CDR2 as FQNNGV. CDR3 bases: TGTGCCAGCAGCGTCTCAGCGGGGACCCGCACCGGGGAGCTGTTTTTT. Protein: CASSVSAGTRTGELFF.

CDR3 sequence reads: CASSLVATASNQPQHF. The CDR3 DNA follows: TGTGCCAGCAGCTTAGTAGCGACAGCTAGCAATCAGCCCCAGCATTTT. This chain connects TRBV7-2 to TRBJ1-5; D possibly corresponds to TRBD1 (5 bases). Germline CDR1 SGHTA, CDR2 FQGNSA. The ends were cut back, 1 base at V and 0 bases at J, with 10 bases in the middle. This CDR3 spans 16 amino acids.

This sequence joins TRBV28 and TRBJ1-5; a possible D gene is TRBD1 (5 bases). This CDR3 is 14 amino acids long. Germline values: CDR1 MDHEN, CDR2 SYDVKM. Trimming removed 5 bases at V and 9 bases at J, with 17 bases between. The CDR3 DNA is TGTGCCAGCAGTCCCCCCAGGGATTCACGGCCCCAGCATTTT. Encoded protein: CASSPPRDSRPQHF. The full variable domain, in which reference TRBV28 and TRBJ1-5 provide the parts outside the CDR3, is DVKVTQSSRYLVKRTGEKVFLECVQDMDHENMFWYRQDPGLGLRLIYFSYDVKMKEKGDIPEGYSVSREKKERFSLILESASTNQTSMYLCASSPPRDSRPQHFGDGTRLSIL.

V is TRBV7-3 and J is TRBJ2-1; 12 nucleotides align to TRBD2. Trimming took 4 bases from V and 6 from J; bases not matched to a gene: 4. This CDR3 is 15 amino acids long. Germline V gives CDR1 SGHTA, CDR2 FQGTGA. CDR3 in amino acids: CASSSVLAGGNEQFF. The CDR3 DNA is TGTGCCAGCAGCTCAGTACTAGCGGGAGGCAATGAGCAGTTCTTC.

The chain combines TRBV4-3 with TRBJ2-1; TRBD1 aligns across 7 bases. The CDR3 covers 15 residues. Trimming took 4 bases from V and 7 from J; bases not matched to a gene: 10. CDR1 and CDR2 (germline): LGHNA, YSLEER. The CDR3 here is CASSLGQAVGNEQFF. The CDR3 DNA reads TGCGCCAGCAGCCTTGGACAGGCTGTTGGGAATGAGCAGTTCTTC.

This chain uses TRBV7-2 with TRBJ1-2, with TRBD1 identical over 7 bases. The CDR3 loop spans 15 amino acids. The V gene's germline CDR1 is SGHTA and CDR2 FQGNSA. V shed 4 bases and J 0 bases; nucleotides not matched to a gene: 5. The CDR3: CASSSRTGANYGYTF. The CDR3 bases are TGTGCCAGCAGCTCAAGGACAGGAGCTAACTATGGCTACACCTTC.

V is TRBV2 and J is TRBJ2-5; 11 nucleotides agree with TRBD2. The CDR3 totals 16 residues. Per germline, CDR1 SNHLY and CDR2 FYNNEI. With V trimmed by 6 bases and J by 0 bases, 6 bases remained unmatched. The CDR3 here is CASRPRLAGYQETQYF. CDR3 DNA sequence: TGTGCCAGCAGACCCCGACTAGCGGGGTACCAAGAGACCCAGTACTTC.

The genes are TRBV11-3 and TRBJ2-1, with D perhaps being TRBD1 or TRBD2 (5 bases each). Trimming took off 1 base at V and 6 bases at J, with 10 bases between the two ends. CDR1 SGHNT and CDR2 YENEEA come from the germline V gene. The CDR3 is 14 residues long. In nucleotides, the CDR3 is TGTGCCAGCAGCTTAGGTCGGGGCTCCAATGAGCAGTTCTTC. This sequence encodes CASSLGRGSNEQFF.

The sample holds a few counts of this clone. The J gene is TRBJ2-3, the V gene TRBV11-2; 9 bases agree with TRBD2. The CDR3 has 18 amino acids. V lost 2 bases to trimming and J lost 0 bases; unmatched junction nucleotides: 9. Germline values: CDR1 SGHAT, CDR2 FQNNGV. The CDR3 protein is CASSLSAGGNPSTDTQYF. The CDR3 DNA is TGTGCCAGCAGCTTATCGGCGGGGGGGAATCCTAGCACAGATACGCAGTATTTT.

This sequence joins TRBV24-1 and TRBJ2-1; 9 nucleotides line up with TRBD2. Germline CDR1 KGHDR, CDR2 SFDVKD. V lost 7 bases to trimming and J lost 8 bases; unmatched junction nucleotides: 8. This CDR3 contains 14 residues. CDR3 region: CATRESGRNDEQFF. The CDR3, as DNA: TGTGCCACCAGAGAGAGCGGGAGGAATGATGAGCAGTTCTTC.

The chain joins TRBV27 to TRBJ2-1; 9 nucleotides line up with TRBD2. V shed 6 bases and J 7 bases; nucleotides not matched to a gene: 10. The CDR3 loop spans 15 amino acids. Per germline, CDR1 MNHEY and CDR2 SMNVEV (reference sequence). The CDR3 sequence: CASRPAGGRANEQFF. DNA of the CDR3: TGTGCCAGCAGGCCGGCGGGCGGGAGGGCAAATGAGCAGTTCTTC.

The genes are TRBV6-1 and TRBJ1-2, with D possibly matching TRBD1 (6 bases). The germline gives CDR1 MNHNS, CDR2 SASEGT. V was trimmed by 1 base and J by 8 bases, leaving 14 bases between them. CDR3 size: 14 residues. The CDR3 bases are TGTGCCAGCAGTGAAGTCGTTGGGGGCAGGGGCTACACCTTC. This gives the protein CASSEVVGGRGYTF.

The sample holds one count of this clone. The rearrangement uses TRBV29-1 and TRBJ1-4; D is unresolved. In germline, CDR1 is SQVTM, CDR2 ANQGSEA. The CDR3 has 14 amino acids. V shed 4 bases and J shed 3 bases, with 12 bases lying between them. The DNA for the CDR3 is TGCAGCGTTGGGCGAAGCGAGGCTAATGAAAAACTGTTTTTT. This gives the protein CSVGRSEANEKLFF. Combining the CDR3 with reference TRBV29-1 and TRBJ1-4 gives the whole variable domain SAVISQKPSRDICQRGTSLTIQCQVDSQVTMMFWYRQQPGQSLTLIATANQGSEATYESGFVIDKFPISRPNLTFSTLTVSNMSPEDSSIYLCSVGRSEANEKLFFGSGTQLSVL.

J is TRBJ1-4 and V is TRBV30; no firm D call. This CDR3 is 14 amino acids long. Per the germline V gene, CDR1 is GTSNPN and CDR2 is SVGIG (reference sequence). The V end lost 4 bases, the J end lost 5 bases, and 14 bases lay between the germline ends. The CDR3 protein is CAWTSTRANEKLFF. The CDR3 DNA reads TGTGCCTGGACCAGTACCAGAGCAAATGAAAAACTGTTTTTT.

The chain carries TRBV4-3 and TRBJ2-7, with D maybe TRBD1 (6 bases). The CDR3 sequence is 15 residues long. Germline CDR1 is LGHNA and CDR2 is YSLEER. V was trimmed by 3 bases and J by 0 bases, leaving 12 bases between them. The CDR3 DNA reads TGCGCCAGCAGCCATAACAGGGTTGGCTCCTACGAGCAGTACTTC. It is translated as CASSHNRVGSYEQYF.

The table lists this clone with a few counts. Sequence at one end of the junction differs from germline and may be a read error. The gene calls are TRBV10-1 and TRBJ2-7; the D gene could be TRBD1 or TRBD2 (6 bases each). This CDR3 contains 14 residues. Germline CDR1 reads WNHNN; CDR2 reads SYGVQD (reference sequence). DNA of the CDR3: TGCGCCAGCAGAGAGTTAGGGGGGTTCTACGAGCAGTACTTC. This sequence encodes CASRELGGFYEQYF.

J is TRBJ1-1 and V is TRBV11-3; D unresolved. Trimming removed 0 bases at V and 11 bases at J, with 7 bases between. The CDR3 extends over 11 amino acids. The germline gives CDR1 SGHNT, CDR2 YENEEA. CDR3 nucleotide sequence: TGTGCCAGCAGCTTAGAGGATAGGGCTTTCTTT. It encodes CASSLEDRAFF.

This sequence joins TRBV29-1 and TRBJ1-1; D perhaps matches TRBD1 (6 bases). CDR1 and CDR2 (germline): SQVTM, ANQGSEA. The CDR3 consists of 15 residues. V gave up 4 bases and J gave up 1 base, with 16 bases separating them. The CDR3 loop is CSVGVPGAPNTEAFF. The CDR3 DNA reads TGCAGCGTTGGGGTCCCAGGGGCGCCGAACACTGAAGCTTTCTTT.

The chain uses TRBV2 and TRBJ2-1; 7 nucleotides line up with TRBD1. V was pared by 4 bases and J by 8 bases, with 14 bases of the junction left unmatched. This CDR3 has 16 amino acids. From germline, CDR1 is SNHLY and CDR2 FYNNEI. The CDR3 reads CASSATGSGEDDEQFF. CDR3 sequence (DNA): TGTGCCAGCAGTGCGACAGGGTCAGGAGAAGACGATGAGCAGTTCTTC. Drawing the rest from reference TRBV2 and TRBJ2-1, the complete variable domain is EPEVTQTPSHQVTQMGQEVILRCVPISNHLYFYWYRQILGQKVEFLVSFYNNEISEKSEIFDDQFSVERPDGSNFTLKIRSTKLEDSAMYFCASSATGSGEDDEQFFGPGTRLTVL.

The V gene is TRBV11-3, the J gene TRBJ2-1; the match to TRBD1 covers 9 bases. Germline loops: CDR1 SGHNT, CDR2 YENEEA. After removal of 5 bases from V and 7 bases from J, the junction contained 12 bases not matched to a gene. The CDR3 has 16 residues. The CDR3 DNA is TGTGCCAGCAGCGCCCTTTGGACAGGGGCTCTTAATGAGCAGTTCTTC. This encodes CASSALWTGALNEQFF.

This clone was detected only a few times. CDR3 loop: CATRGIYNEQFF. The CDR3 coding sequence is TGTGCCACCAGAGGAATTTACAATGAGCAGTTCTTC. The chain uses TRBV24-1 and TRBJ2-1; no clear D. The CDR3 contains 12 residues. Trimming removed 7 bases at V and 4 bases at J, with 7 bases between. Germline CDR1 is KGHDR and CDR2 is SFDVKD.

This chain links TRBV5-1 with TRBJ2-5; 11 bases are shared with TRBD2. The V and J ends lost 4 bases and 5 bases, in that order; junction bases with no gene match: 7. The V gene's germline CDR1 is SGHRS and CDR2 YFSETQ. The CDR3 contains 15 residues. CDR3 region: CASSPTSGGIETQYF. The CDR3 DNA reads as TGCGCCAGCAGCCCCACTAGCGGGGGTATCGAGACCCAGTACTTC.

This clone showed up just a few times. CDR3 loop: CASSEGIVQYF. The DNA of the CDR3 is TGTGCCAGCAGTGAAGGGATTGTGCAGTACTTC. The genes are TRBV2 and TRBJ2-7; D not certain. The V gene lost 1 base and the J gene lost 9 bases, with 7 bases spanning the gap. This CDR3 has 11 residues. Germline CDR1 reads SNHLY; CDR2 reads FYNNEI.

This chain connects TRBV11-3 to TRBJ2-5, with D unclear. This CDR3 is built from 13 residues. CDR1 is SGHNT, CDR2 YENEEA, per germline. Deletions cut 6 bases from V and 5 bases from J, with 13 bases between. The CDR3 sequence is CASSRSLRETQYF. In nucleotides, the CDR3 is TGTGCCAGCAGTCGAAGTCTACGGGAGACCCAGTACTTC.

The chain joins TRBV7-6 to TRBJ2-1; 13 positions match TRBD2. In germline, CDR1 is SGHVS, CDR2 FNYEAQ. The CDR3 contains 20 residues. Trimming took 2 bases from V and 4 from J; bases not matched to a gene: 14. The DNA of the CDR3 is TGTGCCAGCAGCTTAACAAAGAGACTAGCGGGGGGAGACCTTTACAATGAGCAGTTCTTC. Amino acid sequence: CASSLTKRLAGGDLYNEQFF.

This clone was picked up a small number of times. This rearrangement joins TRBV4-1 to TRBJ1-5; 8 bases map to TRBD1. Germline CDR1 reads MGHRA; CDR2 reads YSYEKL. V trimming: 1 base; J trimming: 2 bases; junction bases outside the gene matches: 4. There are 16 residues in the CDR3. This CDR3 reads CASSQAGQGGNQPQHF. CDR3 DNA sequence: TGCGCCAGCAGCCAAGCCGGACAGGGAGGCAATCAGCCCCAGCATTTT.

CDR3 sequence: CASSVRALAARNEQFF. The DNA of the CDR3 is TGTGCCAGCAGCGTACGAGCTCTAGCGGCCAGGAATGAGCAGTTCTTC. This sequence joins TRBV9 and TRBJ2-1; the match to TRBD2 covers 7 bases. The CDR3 is made up of 16 amino acids. J was trimmed by 7 bases and V by 1 base; bases with no gene match: 11. Per the germline V gene, CDR1 is SGDLS and CDR2 is YYNGEE.

The chain carries TRBV7-8 and TRBJ1-1; tentative D call: TRBD1 (6 bases). Germline V lookup: CDR1 SGHVS, CDR2 FQNEAQ. Trimming pared 4 bases from V and 6 bases from J, leaving 9 bases between. The CDR3 covers 12 residues. The CDR3: CASSYRQAEAFF. CDR3 DNA sequence: TGTGCCAGCAGCTACCGACAGGCTGAAGCTTTCTTT.

This chain links TRBV3-1 (or the pseudogene TRBV3-2) with TRBJ2-2, with unresolved D. V was pared by 2 bases and J by 4 bases, with 2 bases between. Germline V gene sequence: CDR1 LGHDT, CDR2 YNNKEL (reference sequence). The CDR3 contains 12 residues. CDR3 DNA sequence: TGTGCCAGCAGCCAAAGCACCGGGGAGCTGTTTTTT. Translating gives CASSQSTGELFF.

The V and J genes are TRBV7-3 and TRBJ2-2; TRBD2 might be the D (6 bases). The V gene's germline CDR1 is SGHTA and CDR2 FQGTGA. V lost 4 bases, J lost 5 bases, and 14 bases lay in between. This CDR3 contains 15 residues. CDR3 in DNA: TGTGCCAGCAGCTCCCGACTAGTTGGGACCGGGGAGCTGTTTTTT. It codes for CASSSRLVGTGELFF. The whole variable domain, filled in from reference TRBV7-3 and TRBJ2-2, reads GAGVSQTPSNKVTEKGKYVELRCDPISGHTALYWYRQSLGQGPEFLIYFQGTGAADDSGLPNDRFFAVRPEGSVSTLKIQRTERGDSAVYLCASSSRLVGTGELFFGEGSRLTVL.

The rearrangement links TRBV6-6 to TRBJ2-7; D unclear. Trimming left V 6 bases short and J 3 bases short, with 6 bases between. This CDR3 region has 11 residues. CDR1 is MNHNY and CDR2 is SVGAGI in the germline V gene (reference sequence). This chain's CDR3 is CASSINYEQYF. The CDR3 DNA sequence: TGTGCCAGCAGCATCAACTACGAGCAGTACTTC.